The 9 T cell receptor beta chains below were found in one sample sequenced in a study of cytomegalovirus exposure and HLA in healthy donors. PCR was performed using 60 Vbeta and 13 Jbeta primers. TCRdb's table, derived via immunoSEQ multiplex PCR, lists solely in-frame clones and lacks some. The sample lists roughly 93,000 clones; approximately 80% were seen once. Sequenced sample: PBMCs. All receptors derive from a man aged 35 to 55 in good health and CMV-seronegative.

This clone was recorded a few times. The gene calls are TRBV19 and TRBJ2-7, with 8 positions matching TRBD1. CDR3 length: 13 residues. Germline values: CDR1 LNHDA, CDR2 SQIVND (reference sequence). V was pared by 8 bases and J by 0 bases, with 3 bases of the junction left unmatched. Here the CDR3 reads CASWDRYSYEQYF. The CDR3 DNA reads TGTGCCAGTTGGGACAGGTACTCCTACGAGCAGTACTTC.

The CDR3: CASTLGSGGYNEQFF. The CDR3 DNA is TGTGCCAGCACCTTGGGTAGCGGGGGATACAATGAGCAGTTCTTC. The genes are TRBV9 and TRBJ2-1; 9 nucleotides match TRBD2. The CDR3 sequence is 15 residues long. Germline CDR1 SGDLS, CDR2 YYNGEE. V dropped 6 bases and J dropped 4; count of bases not matched to a gene: 8.

The chain employs TRBV7-9 and TRBJ2-7; a weak D match, TRBD2 (5 bases). Trimming removed 3 bases from V and 9 bases from J, with 9 bases in between. The CDR3 length is 11 residues. CDR1 and CDR2 (germline): SEHNR, FQNEAQ (reference sequence). The CDR3, as DNA: TGTGCCAGCAGCTTTGCAAGCGGGCAGTACTTC. Its protein is CASSFASGQYF.

The chain carries TRBV6-5 and TRBJ1-2; no clear D gene. The CDR3 covers 14 residues. Trimming removed 2 bases at V and 4 bases at J, with 11 bases between. The germline CDR1 and CDR2 sequences are MNHEY and SVGAGI. CDR3: CASSYVRWAYGYTF. The CDR3 region has the DNA TGTGCCAGCAGTTACGTGCGCTGGGCCTATGGCTACACCTTC.

The V call is TRBV9, the J call TRBJ1-2; 11 nucleotides align to TRBD1. The CDR3 is made up of 15 amino acids. V lost 3 bases to trimming and J lost 4 bases; unmatched junction nucleotides: 5. The germline V gene has CDR1 SGDLS and CDR2 YYNGEE. The CDR3 protein is CASSGGDRGAYGYTF. The CDR3 DNA reads as TGTGCCAGCAGCGGTGGGGACAGGGGGGCCTATGGCTACACCTTC.

This chain uses TRBV15 with TRBJ1-1; TRBD1 agrees at 8 bases. J was trimmed by 0 bases and V by 4 bases; bases with no gene match: 4. The CDR3 has 15 residues. Germline CDR1 reads LNHNV; CDR2 reads YYDKDF (reference sequence). CDR3 sequence reads: CATSKTGAMNTEAFF. The DNA of the CDR3 is TGTGCCACCAGCAAGACAGGGGCGATGAACACTGAAGCTTTCTTT. Using reference TRBV15 and TRBJ1-1 for the parts outside the CDR3, the full variable domain is DAMVIQNPRYQVTQFGKPVTLSCSQTLNHNVMYWYQQKSSQAPKLLFHYYDKDFNNEADTPDNFQSRRPNTSFCFLDIRSPGLGDTAMYLCATSKTGAMNTEAFFGQGTRLTVV.

This clone was observed once. J is TRBJ1-2 and V is TRBV6-5, with a possible D match to TRBD1 (6 bases). The CDR3 contains 14 residues. CDR1 is MNHEY and CDR2 is SVGAGI in the germline V gene. Trimming cost V 4 bases and J 4 bases, with 13 bases left between them. The CDR3 here is CASSFRQDFYGYTF. In DNA form, the CDR3 reads TGTGCCAGCAGTTTCCGACAGGACTTCTATGGCTACACCTTC.

This clone was picked up a small number of times. The chain is built from TRBV10-2 and TRBJ2-7; 7 bases are a match to TRBD1. Unmatched junction bases numbered 4, after V lost 6 bases and J lost 2 bases. Germline V gene lookup returns CDR1 WSHSY and CDR2 SAAADI. CDR3 size: 13 residues. CDR3 sequence: CASSPGQPYEQYF. In DNA form, the CDR3 reads TGCGCCAGCAGCCCGGGACAGCCCTACGAGCAGTACTTC.

The rearrangement uses TRBV9 and TRBJ1-2; 8 bases line up with TRBD1. Germline loops: CDR1 SGDLS, CDR2 YYNGEE. Trimming took 4 bases from V and 4 from J; bases not matched to a gene: 6. CDR3 length: 14 amino acids. For the CDR3, the DNA is TGTGCCAGCAGCCCAGGGGGCCGGGGCTATGGCTACACCTTC. Amino acid sequence: CASSPGGRGYGYTF.